Each of the 30 T cell receptor beta chains below was sequenced from the same sample in a study of cytotoxic CD8 clonotypes in ibrutinib-treated CLL. Assay: immunoSEQ multiplex PCR; the TCRdb copy retains only in-frame clones and omits some. The sample lists 25,000 to 35,000 clones, approximately 85% occurring once. The source was PBMCs, collected after 24 months of ibrutinib treatment. All receptors derive from a human donor with chronic lymphocytic leukemia.

The rearrangement joins TRBV5-1 to TRBJ1-1, with D possibly matching TRBD1 (6 bases). V lost 1 base and J 1 base, leaving 11 bases between the germline ends. CDR3 size: 15 residues. CDR1 is SGHRS, CDR2 YFSETQ, per germline. CDR3 residues: CASSLRSGENTEAFF. The CDR3 DNA sequence: TGCGCCAGCAGCTTGCGGTCAGGGGAGAACACTGAAGCTTTCTTT.

The chain employs TRBV5-1 and TRBJ2-7; 11 nucleotides align to TRBD1. V shed 4 bases, J shed 6 bases, and the junction held 9 bases outside the gene matches. CDR3 length: 15 amino acids. The V gene's germline CDR1 is SGHRS and CDR2 YFSETQ. Here the CDR3 reads CASSVRTGGEGEQYF. CDR3 nucleotides: TGCGCCAGCAGCGTAAGGACAGGGGGCGAAGGCGAGCAGTACTTC.

The chain recombines TRBV5-1 with TRBJ2-5; D unclear. There are 14 residues in the CDR3. Germline V gene data show CDR1 as SGHRS and CDR2 as YFSETQ. V lost 0 bases, J lost 1 base, and 7 bases lay in between. The CDR3 sequence: CASSLDQSQETQYF. CDR3 coding DNA: TGCGCCAGCAGCTTGGACCAATCCCAAGAGACCCAGTACTTC.

The CDR3 spells CASSKDWTSNEKLFF. The DNA for the CDR3 is TGTGCCAGCAGCAAAGACTGGACGAGTAATGAAAAACTGTTTTTT. This sequence joins TRBV21-1 and TRBJ1-4. TRBV21-1 has pseudogene status. The CDR3 totals 15 residues.

This clone is medium-sized within its sample. The chain recombines TRBV5-5 with TRBJ2-7; 9 positions agree with TRBD1. This CDR3 is 16 amino acids long. The V gene end was trimmed by 4 bases and the J gene end by 5 bases; junction bases not matched to a gene: 13. Germline V gene data show CDR1 as SGHKS and CDR2 as YYEKEE (reference sequence). CDR3 in amino acids: CASSPEETGGLHEQYF. The CDR3 DNA sequence: TGTGCCAGCAGCCCGGAGGAGACAGGGGGTCTCCACGAGCAGTACTTC.

The rearrangement links TRBV7-8 to TRBJ2-3; TRBD2 matches at 9 bases. This CDR3 is 17 amino acids long. Trimming at V came to 5 bases and at J to 4 bases, leaving 13 bases not matched to a gene. Germline CDR1 is SGHVS and CDR2 is FQNEAQ. CDR3 amino acids: CASSQGYGGGASDTQYF. For the CDR3, the DNA is TGTGCCAGCAGCCAGGGGTACGGCGGGGGGGCTTCAGATACGCAGTATTTT.

This clone was detected once. The chain is built from TRBV19 and TRBJ1-3; D is undetermined. The V end lost 3 bases, the J end lost 2 bases, and 11 bases lay between the germline ends. CDR3 size: 15 residues. CDR1 is LNHDA, CDR2 SQIVND, per germline (reference sequence). CDR3 sequence (DNA): TGTGCCAGTAGTATTGGACGGACTACTGGAAACACCATATATTTT. Translating gives CASSIGRTTGNTIYF.

A word on this clone: This same CDR3 is encoded by further DNA sequences in the sample. The CDR3 DNA sequence: TGTGCCAGCTCACCGAGGACAGCCAACACTGAAGCTTTCTTT. Translation gives CASSPRTANTEAFF. The chain links TRBV18 to TRBJ1-1; tentatively, D is TRBD1 (6 bases). Germline V gene lookup returns CDR1 KGHSH and CDR2 LQKENI. CDR3 size: 14 residues. V lost 3 bases to trimming and J lost 2 bases, with 10 bases between them. Using reference TRBV18 and TRBJ1-1 for the parts outside the CDR3, the full variable domain is NAGVMQNPRHLVRRRGQEARLRCSPMKGHSHVYWYRQLPEEGLKFMVYLQKENIIDESGMPKERFSAEFPKEGPSILRIQQVVRGDSAAYFCASSPRTANTEAFFGQGTRLTVV.

This clone was counted a single time. This chain joins TRBV5-1 and TRBJ1-2; tentative D call: TRBD1 (6 bases). The CDR3 contains 15 residues. Trimming stripped 4 bases from V and 3 bases from J, with 16 bases between. The germline gives CDR1 SGHRS, CDR2 YFSETQ. The CDR3 sequence: CASSPTTGLDYGYTF. The CDR3 DNA sequence: TGCGCCAGCAGCCCAACCACAGGGTTAGACTATGGCTACACCTTC.

The V call is TRBV7-2, the J call TRBJ2-5; D is perhaps TRBD2 (6 bases). The ends were cut back, 5 bases at V and 11 bases at J, with 21 bases in the middle. The CDR3 runs 14 residues. The germline V gene encodes CDR1 SGHTA and CDR2 FQGNSA. The CDR3 bases are TGTGCCAGCAGCCCCCCGAGTAGCGGCGAGGAGCAGTACTTC. Protein: CASSPPSSGEEQYF.

The table lists this clone with a few counts. V is TRBV7-2 and J is TRBJ1-6; perhaps TRBD1 as D (5 bases). The CDR3 length is 14 residues. The V end lost 8 bases, the J end lost 2 bases, and 10 bases lay between the germline ends. Germline values: CDR1 SGHTA, CDR2 FQGNSA. The CDR3 nucleotides read TGTGCCAGCTACTTAGGGGCCTATAATTCACCCCTCCACTTT. Translating gives CASYLGAYNSPLHF.

The chain joins TRBV28 to TRBJ1-6; D unresolved. CDR3 length equals 15 residues. Germline assignment: CDR1 MDHEN and CDR2 SYDVKM. Trimming removed 6 bases at V and 0 bases at J, with 9 bases between. The CDR3 protein is CASSPASSYNSPLHF. CDR3 bases: TGTGCCAGCAGCCCAGCTAGCTCCTATAATTCACCCCTCCACTTT.

CDR3 amino acids: CASSWDTQETQYF. For the CDR3, the DNA is TGTGCCAGCAGCTGGGACACTCAAGAGACCCAGTACTTC. V is TRBV5-6 and J is TRBJ2-5, with D possibly being TRBD1 (6 bases). This CDR3 is 13 amino acids long. Germline CDR1 is SGHDT and CDR2 is YYEEEE. The V end was cut by 3 bases, the J end by 2 bases, with 8 bases between.

V usage is TRBV11-3 and J usage is TRBJ2-1; the D is unclear. V lost 5 bases and J lost 7, with 33 bases in between. This CDR3 contains 20 residues. Germline V gene lookup returns CDR1 SGHNT and CDR2 YENEEA. The CDR3 coding sequence is TGTGCCAGCAGCCCGAGAAAGCCCGCGGCCTTAGATCCACCTAGGAATGAGCAGTTCTTC. Protein: CASSPRKPAALDPPRNEQFF.

V gene TRBV13 combines with J gene TRBJ2-3; 9 bases agree with TRBD1. The CDR3 is made up of 14 amino acids. Trimming removed 5 bases from V and 4 bases from J; junction bases left unmatched: 4. Germline-derived CDR1 and CDR2 are PRHDT and FYEKMQ (reference sequence). CDR3 sequence: CASSPRQGADTQYF. The CDR3 DNA sequence: TGTGCCAGCAGCCCCCGACAGGGGGCAGATACGCAGTATTTT.

The chain uses TRBV6-5 and TRBJ2-7; no reliable D call. From germline, CDR1 is MNHEY and CDR2 SVGAGI. The V end lost 5 bases, the J end lost 0 bases, and 2 bases lay between the germline ends. This CDR3 has 11 amino acids. CDR3 DNA sequence: TGTGCCAGCAGTACCTCCTACGAGCAGTACTTC. This gives the protein CASSTSYEQYF.

The rearrangement links TRBV6-5 to TRBJ2-1; perhaps TRBD1 as D (6 bases). CDR1 is MNHEY, CDR2 SVGAGI, per germline. This CDR3 has 14 amino acids. With 6 bases removed from V and 8 bases from J, the gap between germline ends came to 17 bases. Here the CDR3 reads CASSPLQGNDEQFF. CDR3 nucleotides: TGTGCCAGCAGCCCACTACAGGGAAACGATGAGCAGTTCTTC.

This rearrangement joins TRBV11-3 to TRBJ2-1, with D possibly being TRBD2 (6 bases). CDR3 length: 16 residues. V lost 4 bases, J lost 4 bases, and 17 bases lay in between. Per germline, CDR1 SGHNT and CDR2 YENEEA. The CDR3 spells CASSSRSSGSYNEQFF. CDR3 DNA: TGTGCCAGCAGCTCCCGGAGTAGCGGCTCATACAATGAGCAGTTCTTC.

V usage is TRBV28 and J usage is TRBJ1-1; 9 nucleotides line up with TRBD1. Trimming removed 2 bases from V and 0 bases from J; junction bases left unmatched: 1. The germline gives CDR1 MDHEN, CDR2 SYDVKM. The CDR3 totals 15 residues. This CDR3 is CASSLRDRVNTEAFF. The CDR3 DNA follows: TGTGCCAGCAGTTTAAGGGACAGGGTGAACACTGAAGCTTTCTTT.

This clone was observed a handful of times. The gene calls are TRBV6-5 and TRBJ1-6; 7 nucleotides match TRBD1. J gave up 4 bases and V 7 bases, and 7 bases lay outside the gene matches. The CDR3 totals 15 residues. CDR1 is MNHEY, CDR2 SVGAGI, per germline. The CDR3 DNA sequence: TGTGCCAGCACAGCCGGGACAGCGTATAATTCACCCCTCCACTTT. Translation: CASTAGTAYNSPLHF.

This clone was seen just once. J is TRBJ2-7 and V is TRBV6-6; D is possibly TRBD2 (6 bases). V lost 8 bases to trimming and J lost 0 bases, with 8 bases between them. The V gene's germline CDR1 is MNHNY and CDR2 SVGAGI (reference sequence). The CDR3 has 12 amino acids. Here the CDR3 DNA reads TGTGCCAGCGCGGGAAGCTCCTACGAGCAGTACTTC. It encodes CASAGSSYEQYF.

The chain joins TRBV4-1 to TRBJ2-7; D gene uncertain. CDR1 is MGHRA and CDR2 is YSYEKL in the germline V gene. This CDR3 spans 14 amino acids. V was trimmed by 0 bases and J by 2 bases, leaving 8 bases between them. The CDR3 here is CASSQDPGTYEQYF. The CDR3 bases are TGCGCCAGCAGCCAAGATCCTGGAACCTACGAGCAGTACTTC.

The chain is built from TRBV6-5 and TRBJ1-2, with D uncertain. This CDR3 is built from 13 residues. Germline V CDR1 and CDR2: MNHEY, SVGAGI. Deletions cut 6 bases from V and 8 bases from J, with 16 bases between. CDR3 residues: CASRRVGVSGYTF. Here the CDR3 DNA reads TGTGCCAGCAGGCGAGTCGGGGTGTCGGGCTACACCTTC.

The gene calls are TRBV10-1 and TRBJ2-2; 7 nucleotides align to TRBD1. The CDR3 has 17 residues. Germline V lookup: CDR1 WNHNN, CDR2 SYGVQD (reference sequence). The V segment lost 4 bases and the J segment 0 bases; nucleotides outside the gene matches: 8. CDR3 bases: TGCGCCAGCAGTGGTGAGAAAGACAGGGCGAACACCGGGGAGCTGTTTTTT. It encodes CASSGEKDRANTGELFF.

The CDR3 DNA is TGCGCCAGCAGCTTGGTTCAGGGGTCTAATTCACCCCTCCACTTT. Protein sequence: CASSLVQGSNSPLHF. The gene calls are TRBV5-1 and TRBJ1-6, with D possibly TRBD1 on 6 matching bases. Trimming shortened V by 0 bases and J by 6 bases, and 10 bases separated the two germline ends. CDR3 length: 15 residues. CDR1 and CDR2 (germline): SGHRS, YFSETQ.

The V gene is TRBV30, the J gene TRBJ1-6; D ambiguous. Germline values: CDR1 GTSNPN, CDR2 SVGIG (reference sequence). The CDR3 totals 13 residues. For the CDR3, the DNA is TGTGCTTTTGGAAGGACTGAAAATTCACCCCTCCACTTT. Its protein product is CAFGRTENSPLHF. Complete variable domain (other parts from reference TRBV30 and TRBJ1-6): SQTIHQWPATLVQPVGSPLSLECTVEGTSNPNLYWYRQAAGRGLQLLFYSVGIGQISSEVPQNLSASRPQDRQFILSSKKLLLSDSGFYLCAFGRTENSPLHFGNGTRLTVT.

By share of the sample, this clone is medium-sized. This chain links TRBV19 with TRBJ1-5; possible D gene TRBD1, 6 bases. The CDR3 runs 15 residues. V dropped 7 bases and J dropped 0 bases, with 13 bases sitting between them. From germline, CDR1 is LNHDA and CDR2 SQIVND (reference sequence). The CDR3 DNA follows: TGTGCCAGTACCACCGGGACAAATAGCAATCAGCCCCAGCATTTT. Amino acids: CASTTGTNSNQPQHF.

The chain combines TRBV5-1 with TRBJ1-2; D is unresolved. Germline loops: CDR1 SGHRS, CDR2 YFSETQ. This CDR3 is 15 amino acids long. Trimming removed 0 bases at V and 4 bases at J, with 13 bases between. The CDR3 sequence: CASSLGGTVGYGYTF. DNA for the CDR3: TGCGCCAGCAGCTTGGGAGGCACCGTGGGCTATGGCTACACCTTC.

This clone was observed a single time. V is TRBV7-3 and J is TRBJ1-3; D is possibly TRBD1 (5 bases). This CDR3 comprises 15 residues. V was cut by 5 bases and J by 0 bases, with 11 bases left in between. Germline CDR1 SGHTA, CDR2 FQGTGA. Here the CDR3 reads CASSREGFSGNTIYF. CDR3 bases: TGTGCCAGCAGCCGGGAGGGGTTCTCTGGAAACACCATATATTTT.

This chain links TRBV7-3 with TRBJ2-1; D is perhaps TRBD1 or TRBD2 (5 bases each). The germline gives CDR1 SGHTA, CDR2 FQGTGA. CDR3 size: 15 residues. Deletions cut 5 bases from V and 6 bases from J, with 17 bases between. The CDR3 coding sequence is TGTGCCAGCAGCCACGGGACCCGTGGCCTCAATGAGCAGTTCTTC. It encodes CASSHGTRGLNEQFF.